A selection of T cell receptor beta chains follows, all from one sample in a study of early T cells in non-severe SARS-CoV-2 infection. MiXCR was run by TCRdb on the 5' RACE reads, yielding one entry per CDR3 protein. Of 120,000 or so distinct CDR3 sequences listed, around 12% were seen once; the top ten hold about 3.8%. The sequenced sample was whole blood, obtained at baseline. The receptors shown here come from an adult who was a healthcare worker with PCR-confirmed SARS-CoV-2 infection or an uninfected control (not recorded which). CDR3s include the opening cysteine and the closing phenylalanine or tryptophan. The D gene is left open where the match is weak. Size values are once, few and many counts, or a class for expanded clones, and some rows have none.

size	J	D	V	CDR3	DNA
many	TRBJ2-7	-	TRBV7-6	CASSLEGYSYEQYF	TGTGCCAGCAGCTTAGAGGGATACTCCTACGAGCAGTACTTC
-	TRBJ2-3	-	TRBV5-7	CASSLAVHGTSAPDTQYF	TGTGCCAGCAGCTTAGCAGTACATGGGACATCCGCGCCAGATACGCAGTATTTT
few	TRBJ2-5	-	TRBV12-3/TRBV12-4	CASSFRAKETQYF	TGTGCCAGCAGTTTCAGGGCTAAAGAGACCCAGTACTTC
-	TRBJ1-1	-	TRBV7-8	CASSLVRANTEAFF	TGTGCCAGCAGCTTGGTCAGGGCGAATACTGAAGCTTTCTTT
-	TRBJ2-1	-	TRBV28	CASRGDSDEQFF	TGTGCCAGCAGGGGGGATAGTGATGAGCAGTTCTTC
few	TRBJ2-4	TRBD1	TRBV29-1	CSVGGTGVAKNIQYF	TGCAGCGTTGGAGGGACAGGAGTAGCCAAAAACATTCAGTACTTC
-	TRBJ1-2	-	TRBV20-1	CSARDHGSYGYTF	TGCAGTGCTAGAGATCACGGCAGCTATGGCTACACCTTC
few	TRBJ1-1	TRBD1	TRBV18	CASSGQANTEAFF	TGTGCCAGCTCAGGACAGGCGAACACTGAAGCTTTCTTT
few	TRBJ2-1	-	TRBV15	CATSDKMGGILYNEQFF	TGTGCCACCAGCGATAAAATGGGGGGAATTCTCTACAATGAGCAGTTCTTC
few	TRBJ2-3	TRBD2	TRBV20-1	CSAFGTGGFTDTQYF	TGCAGTGCTTTCGGGACGGGGGGTTTCACAGATACGCAGTATTTT
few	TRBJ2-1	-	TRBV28	CASSFGGLNEQFF	TGTGCCAGCAGTTTTGGGGGACTGAATGAGCAGTTCTTC
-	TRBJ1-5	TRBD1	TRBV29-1	CSAGQGPGQPQHF	TGCAGCGCCGGACAGGGCCCTGGGCAGCCCCAGCATTTT
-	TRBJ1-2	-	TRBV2	CASSESRAANYGYTF	TGTGCCAGCAGTGAGTCGCGGGCCGCTAACTATGGCTACACCTTC
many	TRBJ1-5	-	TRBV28	CASSLATQVNQPQHF	TGTGCCAGCAGTTTAGCGACACAGGTAAATCAGCCCCAGCATTTT
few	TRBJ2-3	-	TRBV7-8	CASSLPNPGLSTDTQYF	TGTGCCAGCAGCTTACCAAACCCGGGACTCAGCACAGATACGCAGTATTTT
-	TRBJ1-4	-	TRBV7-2	CASSWAYNEKLFF	TGTGCCAGCAGCTGGGCCTATAATGAAAAACTGTTTTTT
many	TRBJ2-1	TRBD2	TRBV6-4	CASSPGLGDNQQFF	TGTGCCAGCAGTCCGGGACTAGGCGACAATCAGCAGTTCTTC
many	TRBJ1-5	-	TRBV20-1	CSASPRQVYSNQPQHF	TGCAGTGCTAGTCCAAGACAGGTGTATAGCAATCAGCCCCAGCATTTT
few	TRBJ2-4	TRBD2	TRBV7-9	CASSLVARGGTATLAKNIQYF	TGTGCCAGCAGCTTAGTCGCCCGCGGGGGAACTGCCACGTTAGCCAAAAACATTCAGTACTTC
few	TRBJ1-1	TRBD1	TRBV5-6	CASSSGQWALGTEAFF	TGTGCCAGCAGCTCGGGACAGTGGGCTTTGGGCACTGAAGCTTTCTTT
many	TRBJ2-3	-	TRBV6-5	CASRRRGSATDTQYF	TGTGCCAGCAGAAGGCGGGGTAGCGCCACAGATACGCAGTATTTT
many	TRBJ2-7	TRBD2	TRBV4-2	CASSHRTGTSGSLPSYEQYF	TGTGCCAGCAGCCACCGTACCGGGACTAGCGGGAGCTTACCCTCCTACGAGCAGTACTTC
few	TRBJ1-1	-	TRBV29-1	CSGGRGTEAFF	TGCAGCGGCGGTCGGGGGACTGAAGCTTTCTTT
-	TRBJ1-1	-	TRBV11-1	CASRQHRNTEAFF	TGTGCCAGCAGACAACACCGGAACACTGAAGCTTTCTTT
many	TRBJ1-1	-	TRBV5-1	CASSPEAFF	TGCGCCAGCAGCCCGGAAGCTTTCTTT
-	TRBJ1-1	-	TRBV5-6	CASSLWVGRGMNTEAFF	TGTGCCAGCAGCTTGTGGGTTGGTAGGGGGATGAACACTGAAGCTTTCTTT
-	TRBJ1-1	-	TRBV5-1	CASSLALGGTEAFF	TGCGCCAGCAGCTTGGCCCTAGGGGGCACTGAAGCTTTCTTT
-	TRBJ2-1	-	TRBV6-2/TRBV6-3	CASSGLVLNNEQFF	TGTGCCAGCAGTGGACTCGTCTTAAACAATGAGCAGTTCTTC